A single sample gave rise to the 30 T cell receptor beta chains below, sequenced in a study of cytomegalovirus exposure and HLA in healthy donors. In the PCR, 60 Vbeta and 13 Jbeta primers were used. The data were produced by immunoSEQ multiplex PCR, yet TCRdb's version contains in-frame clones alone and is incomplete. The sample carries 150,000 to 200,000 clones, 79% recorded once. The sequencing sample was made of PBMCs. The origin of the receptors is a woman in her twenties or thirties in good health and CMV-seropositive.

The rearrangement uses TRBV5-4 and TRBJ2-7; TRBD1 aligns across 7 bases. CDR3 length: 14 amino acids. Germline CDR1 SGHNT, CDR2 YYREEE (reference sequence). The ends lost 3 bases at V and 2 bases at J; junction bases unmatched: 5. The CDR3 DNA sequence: TGTGCCAGCAGCTCCTATCAGGGGGCCTACGAGCAGTACTTC. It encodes CASSSYQGAYEQYF. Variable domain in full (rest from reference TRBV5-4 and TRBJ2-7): ETGVTQSPTHLIKTRGQQVTLRCSSQSGHNTVSWYQQALGQGPQFIFQYYREEENGRGNFPPRFSGLQFPNYSSELNVNALELDDSALYLCASSSYQGAYEQYFGPGTRLTVT.

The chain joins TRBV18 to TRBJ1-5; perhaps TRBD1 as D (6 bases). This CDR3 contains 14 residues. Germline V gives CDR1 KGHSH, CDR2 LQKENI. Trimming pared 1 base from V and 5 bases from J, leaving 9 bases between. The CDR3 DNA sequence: TGTGCCAGCTCACCACGTCCAGGGGATCAGCCCCAGCATTTT. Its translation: CASSPRPGDQPQHF.

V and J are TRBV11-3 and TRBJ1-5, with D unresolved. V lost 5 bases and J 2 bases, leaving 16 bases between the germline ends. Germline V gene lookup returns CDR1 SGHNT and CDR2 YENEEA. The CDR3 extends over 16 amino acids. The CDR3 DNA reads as TGTGCCAGCAGCCTCATAAACCGGGAAGGCAATCAGCCCCAGCATTTT. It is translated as CASSLINREGNQPQHF.

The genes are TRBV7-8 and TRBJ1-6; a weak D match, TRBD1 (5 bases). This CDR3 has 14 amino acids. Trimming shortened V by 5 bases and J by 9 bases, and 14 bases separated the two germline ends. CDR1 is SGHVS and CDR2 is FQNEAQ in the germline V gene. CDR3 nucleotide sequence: TGTGCCAGCAGCCTGACGGGGGTCTTTTCACCCCTCCACTTT. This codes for CASSLTGVFSPLHF.

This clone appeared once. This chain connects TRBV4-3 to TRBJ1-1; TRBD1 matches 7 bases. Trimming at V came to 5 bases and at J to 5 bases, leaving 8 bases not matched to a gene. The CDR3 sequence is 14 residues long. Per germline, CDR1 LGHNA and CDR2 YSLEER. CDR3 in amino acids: CASSDVTGKTEAFF. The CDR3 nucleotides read TGCGCCAGCAGCGACGTGACAGGGAAAACTGAAGCTTTCTTT.

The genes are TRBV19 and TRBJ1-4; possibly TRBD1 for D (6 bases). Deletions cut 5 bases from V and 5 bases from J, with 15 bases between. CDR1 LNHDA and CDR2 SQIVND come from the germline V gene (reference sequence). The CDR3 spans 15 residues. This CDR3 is CASSFSQGGNEKLFF. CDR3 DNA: TGTGCCAGTAGTTTCTCACAGGGCGGCAATGAAAAACTGTTTTTT.

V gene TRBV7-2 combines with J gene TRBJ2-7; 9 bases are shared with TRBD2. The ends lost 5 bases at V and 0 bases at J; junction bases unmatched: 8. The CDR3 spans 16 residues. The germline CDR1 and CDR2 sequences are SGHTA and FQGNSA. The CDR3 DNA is TGTGCCAGCAGCCCCCTAGCGGGATCAAGCTCCTACGAGCAGTACTTC. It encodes CASSPLAGSSSYEQYF.

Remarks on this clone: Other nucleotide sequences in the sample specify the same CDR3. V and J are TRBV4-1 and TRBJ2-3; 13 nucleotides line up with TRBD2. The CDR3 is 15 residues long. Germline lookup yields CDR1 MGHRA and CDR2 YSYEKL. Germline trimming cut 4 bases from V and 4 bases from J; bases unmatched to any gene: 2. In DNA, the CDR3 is TGCGCCAGCAGCCGCGGACTAGCGGGGGCAGATACGCAGTATTTT. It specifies CASSRGLAGADTQYF.

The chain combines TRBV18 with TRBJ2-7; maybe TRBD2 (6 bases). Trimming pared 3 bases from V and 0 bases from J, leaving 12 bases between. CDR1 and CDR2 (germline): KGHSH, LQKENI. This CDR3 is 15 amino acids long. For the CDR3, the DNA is TGTGCCAGCTCACCGACTAGGGAGGTCTCCTACGAGCAGTACTTC. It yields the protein CASSPTREVSYEQYF.

CDR3 sequence (DNA): TGTGCCAGCAGGGGGCGCGGGAGTGAAAAACTGTTTTTT. Translated, it gives CASRGRGSEKLFF. The chain uses TRBV7-6 and TRBJ1-4; D possibly corresponds to TRBD1 (5 bases). V lost 6 bases, J lost 7 bases, and 12 bases lay in between. CDR3 length equals 13 residues. The germline V gene encodes CDR1 SGHVS and CDR2 FNYEAQ.

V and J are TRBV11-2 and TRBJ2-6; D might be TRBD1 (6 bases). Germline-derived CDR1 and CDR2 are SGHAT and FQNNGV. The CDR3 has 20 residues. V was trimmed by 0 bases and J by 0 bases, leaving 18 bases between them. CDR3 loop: CASSLDGPDRPSSGANVLTF. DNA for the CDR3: TGTGCCAGCAGCTTAGACGGACCAGACAGGCCGAGCTCTGGGGCCAACGTCCTGACTTTC.

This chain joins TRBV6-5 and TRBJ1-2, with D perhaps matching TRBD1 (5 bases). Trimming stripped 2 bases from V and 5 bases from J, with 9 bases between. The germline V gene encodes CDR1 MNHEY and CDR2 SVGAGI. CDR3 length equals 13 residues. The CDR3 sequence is CASSYGAGYGYTF. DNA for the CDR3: TGTGCCAGCAGTTACGGGGCGGGATATGGCTACACCTTC.

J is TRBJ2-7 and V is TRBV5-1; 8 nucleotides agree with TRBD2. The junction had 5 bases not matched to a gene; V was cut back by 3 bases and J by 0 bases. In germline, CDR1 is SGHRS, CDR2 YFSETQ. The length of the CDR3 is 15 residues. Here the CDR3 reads CASSSSRGGSYEQYF. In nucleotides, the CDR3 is TGCGCCAGCAGCTCCTCCCGGGGGGGCTCCTACGAGCAGTACTTC.

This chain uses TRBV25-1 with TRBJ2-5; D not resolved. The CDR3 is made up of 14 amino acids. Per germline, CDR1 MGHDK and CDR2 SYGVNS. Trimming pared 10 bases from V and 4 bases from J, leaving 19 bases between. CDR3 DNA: TGTGCCACCCGAGGCTCTTCAAGGTCAGAGACCCAGTACTTC. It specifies CATRGSSRSETQYF.

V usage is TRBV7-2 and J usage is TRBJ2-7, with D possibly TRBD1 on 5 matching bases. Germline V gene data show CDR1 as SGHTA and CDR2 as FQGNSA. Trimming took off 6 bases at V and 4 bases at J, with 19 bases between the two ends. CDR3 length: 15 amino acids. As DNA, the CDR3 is TGTGCCAGCAGAGAGATGGGGCGACCACTTTACGAGCAGTACTTC. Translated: CASREMGRPLYEQYF.

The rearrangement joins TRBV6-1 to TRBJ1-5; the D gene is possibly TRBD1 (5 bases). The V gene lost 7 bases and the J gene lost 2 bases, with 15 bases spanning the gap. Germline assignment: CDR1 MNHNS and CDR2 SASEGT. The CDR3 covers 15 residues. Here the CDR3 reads CASITTWGGNQPQHF. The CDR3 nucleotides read TGTGCCAGCATTACGACGTGGGGCGGCAATCAGCCCCAGCATTTT.

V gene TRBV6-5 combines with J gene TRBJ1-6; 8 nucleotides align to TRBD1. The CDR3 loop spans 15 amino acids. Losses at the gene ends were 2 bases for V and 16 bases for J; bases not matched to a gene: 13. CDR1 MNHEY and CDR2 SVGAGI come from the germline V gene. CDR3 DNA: TGTGCCAGCAGTTACGGAGGACAGGGTTGGGGCCCTCTCCACTTT. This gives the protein CASSYGGQGWGPLHF.

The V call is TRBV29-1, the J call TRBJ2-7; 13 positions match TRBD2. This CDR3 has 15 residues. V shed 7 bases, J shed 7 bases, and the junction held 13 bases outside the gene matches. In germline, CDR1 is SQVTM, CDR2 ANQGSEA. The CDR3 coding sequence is TGCAGCGGGGGCCCAGGACTAGCGGGAGTGGGGGAGCAGTACTTC. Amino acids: CSGGPGLAGVGEQYF.

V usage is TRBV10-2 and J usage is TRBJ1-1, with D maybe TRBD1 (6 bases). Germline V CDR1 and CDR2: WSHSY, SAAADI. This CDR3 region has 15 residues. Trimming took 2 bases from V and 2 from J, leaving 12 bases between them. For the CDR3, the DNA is TGCGCCAGCAGTGAGAGGTTAGGGGGTAACACTGAAGCTTTCTTT. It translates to CASSERLGGNTEAFF.

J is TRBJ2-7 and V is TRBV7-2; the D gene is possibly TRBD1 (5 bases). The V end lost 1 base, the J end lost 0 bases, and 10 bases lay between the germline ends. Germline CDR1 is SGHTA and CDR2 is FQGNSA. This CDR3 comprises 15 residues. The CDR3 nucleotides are TGTGCCAGCAGCTTAGGTGGGGCCAGCTCCTACGAGCAGTACTTC. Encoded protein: CASSLGGASSYEQYF.

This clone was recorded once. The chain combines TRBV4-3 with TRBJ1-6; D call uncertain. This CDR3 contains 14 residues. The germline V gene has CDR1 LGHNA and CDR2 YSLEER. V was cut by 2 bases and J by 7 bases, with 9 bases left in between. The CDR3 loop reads CASSQWRQNSPLHF. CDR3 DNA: TGCGCCAGCAGCCAATGGAGGCAGAATTCACCCCTCCACTTT.

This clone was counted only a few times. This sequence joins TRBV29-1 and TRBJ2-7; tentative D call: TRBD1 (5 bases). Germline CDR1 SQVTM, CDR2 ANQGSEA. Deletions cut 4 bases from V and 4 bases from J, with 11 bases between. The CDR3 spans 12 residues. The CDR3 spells CSVGYQGYEQYF. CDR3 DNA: TGCAGCGTTGGTTACCAGGGATACGAGCAGTACTTC.

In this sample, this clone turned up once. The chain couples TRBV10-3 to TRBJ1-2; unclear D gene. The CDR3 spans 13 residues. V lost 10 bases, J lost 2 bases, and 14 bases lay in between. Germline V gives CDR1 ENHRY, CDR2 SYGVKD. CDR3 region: CANRNGVNYGYTF. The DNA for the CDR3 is TGTGCCAACCGCAACGGGGTAAACTATGGCTACACCTTC.

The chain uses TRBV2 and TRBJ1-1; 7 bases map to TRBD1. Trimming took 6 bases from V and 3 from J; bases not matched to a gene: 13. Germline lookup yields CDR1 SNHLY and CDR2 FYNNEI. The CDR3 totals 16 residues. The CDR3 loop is CASSHTGVWMDTEAFF. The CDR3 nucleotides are TGTGCCAGCAGCCATACAGGGGTTTGGATGGACACTGAAGCTTTCTTT.

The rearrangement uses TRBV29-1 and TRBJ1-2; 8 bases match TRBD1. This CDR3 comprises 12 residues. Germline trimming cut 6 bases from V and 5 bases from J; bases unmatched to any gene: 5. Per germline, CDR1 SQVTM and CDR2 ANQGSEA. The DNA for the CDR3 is TGCAGCGTGGGGACAGGAGATTATGGCTACACCTTC. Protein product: CSVGTGDYGYTF. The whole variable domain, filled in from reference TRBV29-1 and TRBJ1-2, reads SAVISQKPSRDICQRGTSLTIQCQVDSQVTMMFWYRQQPGQSLTLIATANQGSEATYESGFVIDKFPISRPNLTFSTLTVSNMSPEDSSIYLCSVGTGDYGYTFGSGTRLTVV.

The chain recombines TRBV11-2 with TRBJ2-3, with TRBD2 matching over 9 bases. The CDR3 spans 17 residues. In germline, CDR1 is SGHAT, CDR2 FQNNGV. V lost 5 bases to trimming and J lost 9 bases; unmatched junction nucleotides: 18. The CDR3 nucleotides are TGTGCCAGCAGCCCCCTCGGCGGGGGGGCCACCAGGTACACGCAGTATTTT. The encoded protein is CASSPLGGGATRYTQYF.

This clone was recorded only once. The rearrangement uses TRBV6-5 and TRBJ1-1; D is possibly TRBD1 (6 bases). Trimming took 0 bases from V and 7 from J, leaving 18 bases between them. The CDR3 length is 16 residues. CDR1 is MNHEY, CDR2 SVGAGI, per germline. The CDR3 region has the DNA TGTGCCAGCAGTTACTCGCGGACAAGCTTAGGGGGTGAAGCTTTCTTT. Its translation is CASSYSRTSLGGEAFF.

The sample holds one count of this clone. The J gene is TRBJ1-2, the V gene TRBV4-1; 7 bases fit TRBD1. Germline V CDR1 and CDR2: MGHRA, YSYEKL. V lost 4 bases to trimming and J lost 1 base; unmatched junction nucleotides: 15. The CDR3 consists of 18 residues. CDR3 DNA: TGCGCCAGCAGCCTAACCCAAGGAACAGGGGCGGTTAACTATGGCTACACCTTC. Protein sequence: CASSLTQGTGAVNYGYTF.

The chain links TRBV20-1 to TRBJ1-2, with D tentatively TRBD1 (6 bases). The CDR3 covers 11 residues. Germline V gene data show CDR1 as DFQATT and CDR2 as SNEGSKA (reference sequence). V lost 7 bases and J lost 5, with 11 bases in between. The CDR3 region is CSGGGLYGYTF. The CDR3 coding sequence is TGCAGTGGAGGGGGTTTGTATGGCTACACCTTC.

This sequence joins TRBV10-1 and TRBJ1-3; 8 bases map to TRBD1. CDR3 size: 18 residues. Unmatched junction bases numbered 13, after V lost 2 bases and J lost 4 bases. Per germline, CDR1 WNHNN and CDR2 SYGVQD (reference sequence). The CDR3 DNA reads TGCGCCAGCAGTGAGATGGAGGGGCGGACAGGGACCGGAAACACCATATATTTT. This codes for CASSEMEGRTGTGNTIYF.